This TCR beta chain stems from a study of identical twins. General observations from the study: For out-of-frame alpha sequences shared by twins, low generation probability was in excess. For zero-insertion analyses, partial confounding could come from invariant MAIT and iNKT cells.

About this clonotype: The antigen remains unidentified.

With template switching, a universal primer site was added, and the cDNA carried unique molecular identifiers. TCRdb independently ran MiXCR on the 5' RACE reads; one entry per CDR3 protein. Among around 230,000 distinct CDR3 sequences listed, roughly a tenth were seen once. Healthy Caucasians were all of the donors. V lost 5 bases and J lost 4, with 16 bases in between. From germline, CDR1 is SGDLS and CDR2 YYNGEE. The CDR3 extends over 16 amino acids. The clonotype was recovered from a woman between 18 and 29 years old in good health. The sample comprised memory (CD45RO+) T cells sorted from blood. The chain uses TRBV9 and TRBJ1-6, with D unresolved. The CDR3 bases are TGTGCCAGCAGTAACCCCCGTGGAGATTATAATTCACCCCTCCACTTT. Translated: CASSNPRGDYNSPLHF.